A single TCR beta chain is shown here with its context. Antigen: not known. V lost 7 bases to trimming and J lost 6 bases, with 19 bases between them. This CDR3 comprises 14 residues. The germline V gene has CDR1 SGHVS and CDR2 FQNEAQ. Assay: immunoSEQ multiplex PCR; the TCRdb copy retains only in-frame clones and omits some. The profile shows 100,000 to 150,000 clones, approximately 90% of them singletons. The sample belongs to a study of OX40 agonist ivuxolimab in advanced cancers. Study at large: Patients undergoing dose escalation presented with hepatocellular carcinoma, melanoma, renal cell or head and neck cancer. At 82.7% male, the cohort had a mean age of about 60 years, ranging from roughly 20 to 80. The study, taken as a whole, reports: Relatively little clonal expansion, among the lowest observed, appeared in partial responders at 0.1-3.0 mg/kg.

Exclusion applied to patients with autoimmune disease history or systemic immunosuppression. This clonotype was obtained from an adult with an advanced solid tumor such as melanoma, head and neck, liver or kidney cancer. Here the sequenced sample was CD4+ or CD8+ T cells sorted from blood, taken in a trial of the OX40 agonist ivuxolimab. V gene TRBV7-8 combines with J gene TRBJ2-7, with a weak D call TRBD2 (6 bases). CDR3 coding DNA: TGTGCCAGCACCCTTTTGGGGGGAGAAGGCGAGCAGTACTTC. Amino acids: CASTLLGGEGEQYF.